This entry describes one T cell receptor beta chain. Its antigen is currently unknown. These data originate in a study of identifying expanded T cells in peripheral blood. Study-wide findings and caveats: About 1.2 clones differed between technical replicates, versus around 15 and 19 over time. Roughly two-week clone count variance significantly increased as total template count grew.

Some clones are missing from TCRdb's copy, which holds only in-frame ones; the method was immunoSEQ multiplex PCR. The sample holds 100,000 to 150,000 clones; 86% are singletons and the top ten take roughly 8%. Per the germline V gene, CDR1 is DFQATT and CDR2 is SNEGSKA (reference sequence). The CDR3 has 11 amino acids. Trimming took off 6 bases at V and 4 bases at J, with 9 bases between the two ends. V usage is TRBV20-1 and J usage is TRBJ2-5; D may correspond to TRBD1 or TRBD2 (5 bases each). Material for sequencing was blood. The clonotype comes from a person aged 18 to 75 in good health. The CDR3 sequence: CSARGRETQYF. The CDR3 DNA reads as TGCAGTGCGAGGGGCCGAGAGACCCAGTACTTC.